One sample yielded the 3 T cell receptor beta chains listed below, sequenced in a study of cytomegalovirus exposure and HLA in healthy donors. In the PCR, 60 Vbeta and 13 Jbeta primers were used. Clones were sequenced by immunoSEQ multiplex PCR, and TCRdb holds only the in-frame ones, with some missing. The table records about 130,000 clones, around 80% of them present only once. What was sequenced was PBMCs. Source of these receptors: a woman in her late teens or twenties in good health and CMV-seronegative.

Here the CDR3 reads CASSFTASGYNEQFF. In DNA, the CDR3 is TGTGCCAGCAGCTTTACGGCTAGCGGTTACAATGAGCAGTTCTTC. The chain uses TRBV11-2 and TRBJ2-1; 7 bases align to TRBD2. This CDR3 is 15 amino acids long. From germline, CDR1 is SGHAT and CDR2 FQNNGV. V shed 3 bases and J 4 bases; nucleotides not matched to a gene: 6.

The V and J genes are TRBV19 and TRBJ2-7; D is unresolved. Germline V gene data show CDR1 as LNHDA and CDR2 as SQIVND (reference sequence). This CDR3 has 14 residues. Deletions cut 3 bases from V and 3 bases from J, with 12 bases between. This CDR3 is CASSISLFGYEQYF. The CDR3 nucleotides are TGTGCCAGTAGTATCTCTCTCTTCGGCTACGAGCAGTACTTC.

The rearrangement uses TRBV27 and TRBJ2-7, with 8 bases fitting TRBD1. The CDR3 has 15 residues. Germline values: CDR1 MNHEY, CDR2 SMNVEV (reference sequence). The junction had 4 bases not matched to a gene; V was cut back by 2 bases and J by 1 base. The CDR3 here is CASSLLTGASYEQYF. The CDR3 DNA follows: TGTGCCAGCAGTTTACTGACAGGGGCTTCCTACGAGCAGTACTTC.